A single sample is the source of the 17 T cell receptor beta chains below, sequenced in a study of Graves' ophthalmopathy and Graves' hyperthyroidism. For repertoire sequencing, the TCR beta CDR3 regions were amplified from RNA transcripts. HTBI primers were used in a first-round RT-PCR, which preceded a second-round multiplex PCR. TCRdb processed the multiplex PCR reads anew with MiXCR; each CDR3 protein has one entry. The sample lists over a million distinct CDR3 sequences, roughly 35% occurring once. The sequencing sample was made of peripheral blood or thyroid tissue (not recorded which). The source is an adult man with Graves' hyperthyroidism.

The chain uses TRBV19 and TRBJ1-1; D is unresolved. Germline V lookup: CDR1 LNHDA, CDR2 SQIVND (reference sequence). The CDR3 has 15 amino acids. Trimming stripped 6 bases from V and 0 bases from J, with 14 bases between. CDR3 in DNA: TGTGCCAGTAGGGCGACTCCGGGCATGAACACTGAAGCTTTCTTT. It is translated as CASRATPGMNTEAFF.

CDR3 nucleotides: TGTGCCAGCAGCTTAGCCCGGGACAGGGGCTCCTACGAGCAGTACTTC. Translated: CASSLARDRGSYEQYF. This sequence joins TRBV7-9 and TRBJ2-7, with TRBD1 matching over 10 bases. The junction had 2 bases not matched to a gene; V was cut back by 0 bases and J by 0 bases. Germline CDR1 is SEHNR and CDR2 is FQNEAQ (reference sequence). The CDR3 runs to 16 residues.

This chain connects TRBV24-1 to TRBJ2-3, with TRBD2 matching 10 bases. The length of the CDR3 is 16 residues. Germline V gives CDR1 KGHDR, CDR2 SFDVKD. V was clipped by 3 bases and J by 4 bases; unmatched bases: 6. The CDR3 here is CATSDPTSGIADTQYF. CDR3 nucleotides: TGTGCCACCAGTGATCCCACTAGCGGGATTGCAGATACGCAGTATTTT.

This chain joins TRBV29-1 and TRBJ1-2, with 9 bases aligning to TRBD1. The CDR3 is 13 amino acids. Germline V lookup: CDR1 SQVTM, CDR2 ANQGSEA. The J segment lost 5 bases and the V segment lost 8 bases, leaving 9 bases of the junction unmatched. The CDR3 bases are TGCAGCCAACAGACAGGGGGAACATATGGCTACACCTTC. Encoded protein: CSQQTGGTYGYTF.

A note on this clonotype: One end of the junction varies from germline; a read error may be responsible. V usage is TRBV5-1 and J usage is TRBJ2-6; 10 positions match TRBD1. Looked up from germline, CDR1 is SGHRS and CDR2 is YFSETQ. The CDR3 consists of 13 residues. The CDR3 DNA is TGCGCCAGCAGCAGGACAGGGGGCAACGTCCTGACTTTC. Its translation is CASSRTGGNVLTF.

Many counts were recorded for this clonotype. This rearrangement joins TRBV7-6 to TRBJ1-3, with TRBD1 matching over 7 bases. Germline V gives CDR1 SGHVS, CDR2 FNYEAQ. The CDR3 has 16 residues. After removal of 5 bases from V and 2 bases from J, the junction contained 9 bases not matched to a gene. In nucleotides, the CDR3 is TGTGCCAGCAGCCATAACGACAGGGAAACTGGAAACACCATATATTTT. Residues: CASSHNDRETGNTIYF.

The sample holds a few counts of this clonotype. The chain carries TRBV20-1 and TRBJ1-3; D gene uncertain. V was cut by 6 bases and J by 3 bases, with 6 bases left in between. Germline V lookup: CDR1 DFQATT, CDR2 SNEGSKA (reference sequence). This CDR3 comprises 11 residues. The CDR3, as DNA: TGCAGTGCGAAAGGTGGAAACACCATATATTTT. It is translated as CSAKGGNTIYF.

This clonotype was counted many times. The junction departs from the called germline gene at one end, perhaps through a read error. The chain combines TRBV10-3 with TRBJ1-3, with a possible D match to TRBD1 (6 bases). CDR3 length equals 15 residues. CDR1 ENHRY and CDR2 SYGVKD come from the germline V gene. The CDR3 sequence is CAISESVRLKDSLHF. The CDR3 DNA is TGTGCCATCAGTGAGTCAGTAAGATTGAAGGACAGCCTTCATTTT.

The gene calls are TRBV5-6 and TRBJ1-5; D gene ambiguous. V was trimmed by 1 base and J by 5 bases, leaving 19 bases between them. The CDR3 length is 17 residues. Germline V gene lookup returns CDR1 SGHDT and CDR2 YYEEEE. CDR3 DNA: TGTGCCAGCAGCTTGTGGTTGGGTGTGTCTACGTATCAGCCCCAGCATTTT. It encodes CASSLWLGVSTYQPQHF.

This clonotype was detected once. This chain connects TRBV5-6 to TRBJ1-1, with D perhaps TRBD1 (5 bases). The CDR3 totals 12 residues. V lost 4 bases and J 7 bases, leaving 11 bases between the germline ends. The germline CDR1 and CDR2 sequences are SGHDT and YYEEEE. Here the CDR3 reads CASSPGRYEAFF. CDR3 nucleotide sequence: TGTGCCAGCAGCCCGGGACGGTATGAAGCTTTCTTT.

In DNA form, the CDR3 reads TGTGCCAGCAGCTTAGACGGTCAAGGGGTAGGTTCGCCCCTCCACTTT. It encodes CASSLDGQGVGSPLHF. The V gene is TRBV7-9, the J gene TRBJ1-6; D may be TRBD1 (5 bases). The CDR3 has 16 residues. With 1 base removed from V and 13 bases from J, the gap between germline ends came to 20 bases. Germline-derived CDR1 and CDR2 are SEHNR and FQNEAQ (reference sequence).

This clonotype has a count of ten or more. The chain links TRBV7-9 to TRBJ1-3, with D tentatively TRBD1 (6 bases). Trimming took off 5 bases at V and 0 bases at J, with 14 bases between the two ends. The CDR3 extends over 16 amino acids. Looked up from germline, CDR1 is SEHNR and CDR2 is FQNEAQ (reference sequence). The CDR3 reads CASSPRQDYSGNTIYF. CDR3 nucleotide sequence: TGTGCCAGCAGCCCCCGACAGGACTACTCTGGAAACACCATATATTTT.

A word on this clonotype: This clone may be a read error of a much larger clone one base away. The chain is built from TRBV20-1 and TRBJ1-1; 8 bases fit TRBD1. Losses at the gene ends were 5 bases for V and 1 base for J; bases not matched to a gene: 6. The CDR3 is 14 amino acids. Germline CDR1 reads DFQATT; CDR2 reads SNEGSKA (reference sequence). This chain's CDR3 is CSAGQGPSNTEAFF. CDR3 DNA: TGCAGTGCTGGACAGGGTCCCTCGAACACTGAAGCTTTCTTT.

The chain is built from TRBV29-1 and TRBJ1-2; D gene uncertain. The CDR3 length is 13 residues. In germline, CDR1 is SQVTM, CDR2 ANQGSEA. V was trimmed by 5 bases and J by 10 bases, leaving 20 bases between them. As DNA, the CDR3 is TGCAGCGTTCCCTCCCCAGCGGGAGGGCCCTACACCTTC. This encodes CSVPSPAGGPYTF.

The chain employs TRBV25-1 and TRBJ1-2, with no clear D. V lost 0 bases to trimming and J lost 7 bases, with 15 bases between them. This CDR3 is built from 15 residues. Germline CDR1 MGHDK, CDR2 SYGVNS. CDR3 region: CASSEYSGFQVGYTF. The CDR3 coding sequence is TGTGCCAGCAGTGAATATTCGGGGTTTCAAGTTGGCTACACCTTC.

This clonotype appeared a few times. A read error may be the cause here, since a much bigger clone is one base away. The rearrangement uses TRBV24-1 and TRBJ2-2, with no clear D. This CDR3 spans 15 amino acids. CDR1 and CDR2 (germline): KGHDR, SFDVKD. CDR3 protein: CATSGLSGDGGELFF. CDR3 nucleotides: TGTGCCACCAGTGGTTTGAGTGGGGATGGCGGGGAGCTGTTTTTT.

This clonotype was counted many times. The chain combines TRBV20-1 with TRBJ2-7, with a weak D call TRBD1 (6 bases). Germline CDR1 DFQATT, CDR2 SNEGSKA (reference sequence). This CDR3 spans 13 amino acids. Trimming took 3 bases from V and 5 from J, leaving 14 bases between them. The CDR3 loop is CSARTGSSHEQYF. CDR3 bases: TGCAGTGCTAGGACAGGAAGTTCCCACGAGCAGTACTTC.